This T cell receptor (beta chain) emerged from a study of blood T cell repertoires in COVID-19. Study in general: The United States, Italy and Spain were the sources of the acute and convalescent COVID-19 samples. From T cells, B-cell-depleted T cells, or PBMCs came the material, which was cDNA or gDNA.

Germline V gene data show CDR1 as MNHEY and CDR2 as SMNVEV (reference sequence). The trim removed 6 bases at V and 11 bases at J, leaving 3 bases unmatched. CDR3 size: 12 residues. Original processing methods: Using reference gene primer amplification, nucleated cell counts were estimated. Using immunoSEQ multiplex PCR, the repertoire was profiled, and TCRdb retains in-frame clones only, with some absent. V and J calls and clone size are copied from that table; D and trimming were computed from the DNA. The table lists about 15,000 clones, approximately 85% of them singletons, with 35% in the top ten.

Sequences were obtained from peripheral blood. The chain links TRBV27 to TRBJ1-4; TRBD1 aligns across 10 bases. This receptor was identified in a man aged 65-85 years in a cohort sampled during active COVID-19. In nucleotides, the CDR3 is TGTGCCAGCAGCCGGGGACAGGGGAAACTGTTTTTT. This sequence encodes CASSRGQGKLFF.